This paragraph reports one TCR beta chain. Its cognate antigen has yet to be identified. The sample holds no much larger clone one base away, and base qualities are not on file. Every donor in the study was a healthy Caucasian. The twin cohort comprised three pairs of female monozygotic twins, all aged roughly 18 to 30 years. Peripheral blood mononuclear cells were the source from which RNA for the TCR libraries was isolated. These data originate in a study of identical twins (TCRdb year 2016). Background for the entire study: To test whether fetal clonotypes persist, this study deep-sequenced TCR alpha and beta repertoires from monozygotic twins, from unrelated adults of various ages, and from cord blood. To rule out contamination, the twin experiments were replicated at different times with different library preparation protocols.

Libraries came from 5' RACE. Sequencing took place on an Illumina HiSeq 2000. A universal primer binding site was added through template switching, and the final cDNA carried a unique molecular identifier so that TCR cDNA molecules could be counted accurately. Specific primers in the conserved constant-segment region were used to synthesize first-strand cDNA for the TCR alpha and beta chains. To control for contamination, each cDNA library was double barcoded with a SMART-Mk sample barcode plus Illumina barcodes. TruSeq adapter sequences and Illumina sample barcodes were added in two successive PCR steps. The TCR alpha and beta cDNA libraries were sequenced on the Illumina HiSeq platform using custom primers. As for the authors' bioinformatics: Raw reads were processed with MiGEC to extract unique molecular identifiers, and MiXCR was used to determine CDR3 positions. Recombination models were inferred per individual with the repgenHMM and IGoR tools using an EM algorithm. The analysis of shared clonotypes was done with the tcR package in R, with sharing normalized by the product of cloneset sizes. To study raw recombination free of thymic and clonal selection effects, out-of-frame nonproductive sequences were analyzed. TCRdb reworked the public reads: Q25 trimming with fastp, MiXCR clone assembly, productive beta chains retained. All rows with the same CDR3 protein become a single entry with the most common DNA and genes. None of the V and J calls come from the authors' own analysis; TCRdb made them. The sample has over 600,000 distinct CDR3 sequences on record, approximately 21% of them singletons. The top ten clonotypes cover over 4% of the sample.

For CDR1 and CDR2, the germline V gene lists SGHRS and YFSETQ. There are 16 amino acids in the CDR3, from cysteine to phenylalanine inclusive. CDR3 DNA is the only sequence kept; it has 48 bases, read in frame from the first base. At the junction V is shortened by 1 base and J by 4 bases; bases outside the gene matches: 9. Overall results and qualifications from the work: A weaker excess of twin sharing was found in beta out-of-frame sequences because the signal-to-noise ratio was lowered by fewer shared sequences. In monozygotic twins, recombination models systematically underestimated out-of-frame TCR alpha sharing, but the models matched the sharing seen between unrelated individuals. Zero-insertion analyses could be partly confounded by invariant T cells such as MAIT and iNKT, though diverse VJ usage argued against such confounding for most clonotypes. Compared with coincidental sharing between unrelated individuals, out-of-frame TCR alpha sequences shared between twins showed an excess of sequences with low generation probability. Because the same donors could not be followed over many years, conclusions were based on cross-sectional statistical analysis. Abundant cord blood beta clonotypes had fewer insertions, young adult naive repertoires showed a similar but weaker trend, and memory repertoires showed no such trend.

These data were likewise used in another study, on T cells expressing NK-cell markers. As the second study states: In sorted CD3+CD56+NKG2C+, CD3+CD56+NKG2C- and CD3+CD56-NKG2C+ T-cell subsets from 8 or 9 donors, TCR beta-chain repertoires were profiled. Among the eight sequenced donors, seven were HCMV-seropositive and one was HCMV-seronegative. To restrict sorting to alphabetaTCR-expressing T cells, an anti-gammadeltaTCR antibody was added in several experiments. In over five donors, the dominant CD3+CD56+NKG2C+ clonotypes were among the top 10 CD8+ clonotypes and accounted for about 1.0-7.0% of CD8+ T cells. Those dominant clonotypes were again the most abundant among CD3+CD56-NKG2C+ cells in a handful of donors, at about 25-65%. Whether the expanded NKG2C-expressing T cell clones were specific for HCMV antigens remained unclear. All eight donors whose samples were sequenced were randomly selected healthy volunteers, three of them men and five women. HCMV serostatus was determined by detecting HCMV-specific IgG in serum with a commercial ELISA kit. For roughly 6 donors, bulk peripheral blood T-cell repertoires were also sequenced from unsorted PBMC. Reads were demultiplexed and grouped by UMI with MIGEC, and clonotypes were assembled and quantified with MiTCR. To exclude erroneous sequences, any TCR cDNA sequence not supported by at least two reads was discarded. The tcR package was used for downstream repertoire analysis, and clonotypes were matched between fractions using CDR3 nucleotide sequence together with V segment. VDJmatch was used to annotate antigen specificity against VDJdb, with one amino acid substitution allowed in CDR3.

This sequence originates from a young woman in good health. The chain joins TRBV5-1 to TRBJ1-2, with 8 bases aligning to TRBD1. The specimen was PBMCs. The CDR3 sequence is CASSLIPGQAVYGYTF. Here is the DNA: TGCGCCAGCAGCTTGATTCCGGGACAGGCCGTCTATGGCTACACCTTC.